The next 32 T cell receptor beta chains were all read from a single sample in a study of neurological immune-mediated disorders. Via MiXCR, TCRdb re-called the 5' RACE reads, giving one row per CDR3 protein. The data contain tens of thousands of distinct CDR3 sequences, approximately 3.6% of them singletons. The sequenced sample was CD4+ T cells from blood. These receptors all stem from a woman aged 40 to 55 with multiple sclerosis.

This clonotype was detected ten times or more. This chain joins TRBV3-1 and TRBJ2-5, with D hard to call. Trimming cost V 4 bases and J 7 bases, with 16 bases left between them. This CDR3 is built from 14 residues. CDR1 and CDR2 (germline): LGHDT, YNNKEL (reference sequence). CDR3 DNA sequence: TGTGCCAGCAGCCCCTTCGGAAGTCGGGCGACCCAGTACTTC. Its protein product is CASSPFGSRATQYF.

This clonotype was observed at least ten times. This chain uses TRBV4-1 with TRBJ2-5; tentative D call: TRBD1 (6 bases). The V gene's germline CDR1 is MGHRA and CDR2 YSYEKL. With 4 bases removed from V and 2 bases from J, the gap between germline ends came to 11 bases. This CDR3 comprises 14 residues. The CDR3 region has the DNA TGCGCCAGCAGCCTACTCGGACAGCAAGAGACCCAGTACTTC. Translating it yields CASSLLGQQETQYF.

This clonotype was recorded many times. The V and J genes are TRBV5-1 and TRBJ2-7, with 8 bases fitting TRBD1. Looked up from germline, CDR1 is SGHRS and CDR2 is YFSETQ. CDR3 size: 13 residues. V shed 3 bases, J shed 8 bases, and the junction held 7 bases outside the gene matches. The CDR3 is CASSSGQGGQQYF. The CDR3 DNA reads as TGCGCCAGCAGCTCTGGACAGGGAGGACAGCAGTACTTC.

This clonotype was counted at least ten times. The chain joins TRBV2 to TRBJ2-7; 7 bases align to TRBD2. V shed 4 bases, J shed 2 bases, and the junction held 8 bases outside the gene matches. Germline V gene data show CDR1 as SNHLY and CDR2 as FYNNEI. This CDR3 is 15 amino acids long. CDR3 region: CASSVGGSGPYEQYF. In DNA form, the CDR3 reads TGTGCCAGCAGTGTGGGGGGGAGCGGGCCCTACGAGCAGTACTTC. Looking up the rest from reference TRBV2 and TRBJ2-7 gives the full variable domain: EPEVTQTPSHQVTQMGQEVILRCVPISNHLYFYWYRQILGQKVEFLVSFYNNEISEKSEIFDDQFSVERPDGSNFTLKIRSTKLEDSAMYFCASSVGGSGPYEQYFGPGTRLTVT.

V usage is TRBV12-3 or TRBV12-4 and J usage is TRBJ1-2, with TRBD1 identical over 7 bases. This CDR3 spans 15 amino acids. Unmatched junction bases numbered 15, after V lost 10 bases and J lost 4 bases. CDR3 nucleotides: TGTGCCAAAAATGTCGGACAGGTCGGCCCCTATGGCTACACCTTC. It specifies CAKNVGQVGPYGYTF.

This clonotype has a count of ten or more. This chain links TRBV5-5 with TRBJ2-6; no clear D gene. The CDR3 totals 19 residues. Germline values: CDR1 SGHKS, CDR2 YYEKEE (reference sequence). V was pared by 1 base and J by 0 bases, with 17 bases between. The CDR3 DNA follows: TGTGCCAGCAGCTTGTCACGTAGGCGAGGCCCCTCTGGGGCCAACGTCCTGACTTTC. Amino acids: CASSLSRRRGPSGANVLTF.

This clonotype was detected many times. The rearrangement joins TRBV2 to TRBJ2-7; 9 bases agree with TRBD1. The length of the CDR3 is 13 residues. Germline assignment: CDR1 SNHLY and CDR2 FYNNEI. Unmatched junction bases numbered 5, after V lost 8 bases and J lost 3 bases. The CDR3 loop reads CASRRDRDYEQYF. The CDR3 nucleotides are TGTGCCAGCCGCCGGGACAGGGACTACGAGCAGTACTTC.

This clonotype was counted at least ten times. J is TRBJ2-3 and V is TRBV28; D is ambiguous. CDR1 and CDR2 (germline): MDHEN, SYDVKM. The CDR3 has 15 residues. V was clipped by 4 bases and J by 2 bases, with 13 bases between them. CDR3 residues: CASSSPPGLTDTQYF. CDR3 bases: TGTGCCAGCAGTTCCCCTCCGGGCCTCACAGATACGCAGTATTTT.

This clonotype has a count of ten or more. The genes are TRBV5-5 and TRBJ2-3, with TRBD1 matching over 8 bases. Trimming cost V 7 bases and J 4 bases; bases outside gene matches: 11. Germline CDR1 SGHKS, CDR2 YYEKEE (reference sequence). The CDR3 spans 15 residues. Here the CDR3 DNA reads TGTGCCAGCGGTGAGGCAGGGGGCTTGTCAGATACGCAGTATTTT. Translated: CASGEAGGLSDTQYF.

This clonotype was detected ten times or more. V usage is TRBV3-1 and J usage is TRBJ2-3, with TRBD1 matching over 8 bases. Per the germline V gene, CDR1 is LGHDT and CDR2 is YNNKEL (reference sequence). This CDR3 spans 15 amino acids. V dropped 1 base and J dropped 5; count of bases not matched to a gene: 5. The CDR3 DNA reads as TGTGCCAGCAGCCAAGTGGGCAGGGGGCTAGATACGCAGTATTTT. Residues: CASSQVGRGLDTQYF.

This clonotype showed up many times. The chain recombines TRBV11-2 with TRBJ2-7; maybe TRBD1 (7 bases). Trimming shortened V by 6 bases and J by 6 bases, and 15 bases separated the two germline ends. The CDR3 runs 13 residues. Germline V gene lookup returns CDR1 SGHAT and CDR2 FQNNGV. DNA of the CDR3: TGTGCCAGCAGACGTCCAGGGGGGTTCGAGCAGTACTTC. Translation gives CASRRPGGFEQYF.

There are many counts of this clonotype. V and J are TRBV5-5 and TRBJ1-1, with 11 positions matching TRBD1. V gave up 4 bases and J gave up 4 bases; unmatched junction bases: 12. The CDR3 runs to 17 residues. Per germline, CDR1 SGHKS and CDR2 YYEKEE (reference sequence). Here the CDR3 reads CASSLWDRGGSGTEAFF. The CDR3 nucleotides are TGTGCCAGCAGCCTGTGGGACAGGGGGGGTTCGGGCACTGAAGCTTTCTTT.

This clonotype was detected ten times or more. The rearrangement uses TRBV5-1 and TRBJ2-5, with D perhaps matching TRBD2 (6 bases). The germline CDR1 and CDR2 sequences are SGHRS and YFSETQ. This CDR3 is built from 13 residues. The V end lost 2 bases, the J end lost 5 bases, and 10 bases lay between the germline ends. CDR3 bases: TGCGCCAGCAGCTTTGGCGGGGTGGAGACCCAGTACTTC. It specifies CASSFGGVETQYF. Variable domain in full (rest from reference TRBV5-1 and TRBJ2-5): KAGVTQTPRYLIKTRGQQVTLSCSPISGHRSVSWYQQTPGQGLQFLFEYFSETQRNKGNFPGRFSGRQFSNSRSEMNVSTLELGDSALYLCASSFGGVETQYFGPGTRLLVL.

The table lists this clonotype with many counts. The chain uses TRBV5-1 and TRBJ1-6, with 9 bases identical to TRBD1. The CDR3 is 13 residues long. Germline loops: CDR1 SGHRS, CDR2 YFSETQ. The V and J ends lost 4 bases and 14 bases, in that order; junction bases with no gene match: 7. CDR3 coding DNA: TGCGCCAGCAGCACGGGACAGGGTAACACCCTCCACTTT. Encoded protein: CASSTGQGNTLHF.

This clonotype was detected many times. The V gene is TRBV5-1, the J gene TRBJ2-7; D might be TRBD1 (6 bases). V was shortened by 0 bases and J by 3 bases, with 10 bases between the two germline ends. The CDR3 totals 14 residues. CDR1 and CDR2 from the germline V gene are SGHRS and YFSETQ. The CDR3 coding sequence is TGCGCCAGCAGCTTGGACAGGGCTAACTACGAGCAGTACTTC. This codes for CASSLDRANYEQYF.

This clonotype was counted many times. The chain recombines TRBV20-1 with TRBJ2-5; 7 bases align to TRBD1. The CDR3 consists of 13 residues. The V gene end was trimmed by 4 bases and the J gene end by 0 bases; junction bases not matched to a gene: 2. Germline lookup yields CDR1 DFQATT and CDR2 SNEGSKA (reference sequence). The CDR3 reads CSATGQDQETQYF. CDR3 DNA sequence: TGCAGTGCTACCGGACAGGACCAAGAGACCCAGTACTTC.

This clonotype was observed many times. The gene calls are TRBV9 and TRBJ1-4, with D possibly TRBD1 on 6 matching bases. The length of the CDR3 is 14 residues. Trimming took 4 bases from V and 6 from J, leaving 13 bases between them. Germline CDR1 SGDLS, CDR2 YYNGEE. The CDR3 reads CASSRGGYDEKLFF. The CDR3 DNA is TGTGCCAGCAGCCGGGGGGGCTACGATGAAAAACTGTTTTTT.

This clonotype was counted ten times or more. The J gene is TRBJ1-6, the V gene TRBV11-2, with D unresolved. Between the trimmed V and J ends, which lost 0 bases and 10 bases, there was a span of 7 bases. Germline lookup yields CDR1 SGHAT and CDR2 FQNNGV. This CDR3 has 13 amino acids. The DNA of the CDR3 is TGTGCCAGCAGCTTAGAACCCAGGTCACCCCTCCACTTT. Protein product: CASSLEPRSPLHF.

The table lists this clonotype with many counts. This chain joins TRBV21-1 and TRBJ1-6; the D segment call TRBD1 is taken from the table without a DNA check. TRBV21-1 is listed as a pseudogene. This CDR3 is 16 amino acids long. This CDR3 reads CASSYTGIVRNSPLHF. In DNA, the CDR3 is TGTGCCAGCAGCTATACCGGGATTGTAAGGAATTCACCCCTCCACTTT.

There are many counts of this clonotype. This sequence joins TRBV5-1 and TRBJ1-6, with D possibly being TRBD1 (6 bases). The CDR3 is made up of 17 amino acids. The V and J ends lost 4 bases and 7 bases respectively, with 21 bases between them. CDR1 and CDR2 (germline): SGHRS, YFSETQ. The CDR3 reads CASSSSPSGGANSPLHF. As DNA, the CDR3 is TGCGCCAGCAGCAGTAGCCCAAGCGGGGGGGCCAATTCACCCCTCCACTTT.

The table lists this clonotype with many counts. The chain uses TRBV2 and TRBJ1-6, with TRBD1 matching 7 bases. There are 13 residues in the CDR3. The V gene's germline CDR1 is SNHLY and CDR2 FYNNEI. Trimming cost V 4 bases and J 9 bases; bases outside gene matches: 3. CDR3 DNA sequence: TGTGCCAGCAGTGGACAGGGACGTTCACCCCTCCACTTT. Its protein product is CASSGQGRSPLHF.

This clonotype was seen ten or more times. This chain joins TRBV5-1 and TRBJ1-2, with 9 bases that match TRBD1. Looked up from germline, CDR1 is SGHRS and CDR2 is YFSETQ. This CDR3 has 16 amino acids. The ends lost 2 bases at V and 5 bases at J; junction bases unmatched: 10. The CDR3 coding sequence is TGCGCCAGCAGCTTTGCAGGAGGCGGGACAGGGTATGGCTACACCTTC. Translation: CASSFAGGGTGYGYTF. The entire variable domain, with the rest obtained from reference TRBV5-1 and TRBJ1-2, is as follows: KAGVTQTPRYLIKTRGQQVTLSCSPISGHRSVSWYQQTPGQGLQFLFEYFSETQRNKGNFPGRFSGRQFSNSRSEMNVSTLELGDSALYLCASSFAGGGTGYGYTFGSGTRLTVV.

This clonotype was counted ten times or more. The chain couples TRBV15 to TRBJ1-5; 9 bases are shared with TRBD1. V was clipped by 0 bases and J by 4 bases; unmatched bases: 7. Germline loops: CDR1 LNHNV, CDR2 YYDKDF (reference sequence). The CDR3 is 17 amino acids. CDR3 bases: TGTGCCACCAGCAGAGATCGGACAGGGGCCATTAATCAGCCCCAGCATTTT. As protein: CATSRDRTGAINQPQHF.

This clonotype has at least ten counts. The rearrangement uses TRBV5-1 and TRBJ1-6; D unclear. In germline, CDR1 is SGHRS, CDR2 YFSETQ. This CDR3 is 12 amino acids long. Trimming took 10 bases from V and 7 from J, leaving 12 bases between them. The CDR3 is CASSPGNSPLHF. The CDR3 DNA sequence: TGCGCCTCCTCCCCGGGGAATTCACCCCTCCACTTT. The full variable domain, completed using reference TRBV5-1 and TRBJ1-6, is KAGVTQTPRYLIKTRGQQVTLSCSPISGHRSVSWYQQTPGQGLQFLFEYFSETQRNKGNFPGRFSGRQFSNSRSEMNVSTLELGDSALYLCASSPGNSPLHFGNGTRLTVT.

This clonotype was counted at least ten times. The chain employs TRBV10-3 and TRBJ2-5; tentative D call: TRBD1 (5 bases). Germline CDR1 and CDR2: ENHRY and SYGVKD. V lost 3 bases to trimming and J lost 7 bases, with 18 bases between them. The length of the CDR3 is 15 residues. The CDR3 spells CAISEGASRNRTQYF. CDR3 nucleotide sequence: TGTGCCATCAGTGAAGGGGCTAGTCGCAATCGGACCCAGTACTTC.

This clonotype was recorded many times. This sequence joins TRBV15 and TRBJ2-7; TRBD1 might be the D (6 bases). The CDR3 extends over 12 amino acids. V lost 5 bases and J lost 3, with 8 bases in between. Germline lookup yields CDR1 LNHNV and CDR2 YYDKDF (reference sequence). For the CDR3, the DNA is TGTGCCACCAGCCTACAGGGCTACGAGCAGTACTTC. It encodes CATSLQGYEQYF.

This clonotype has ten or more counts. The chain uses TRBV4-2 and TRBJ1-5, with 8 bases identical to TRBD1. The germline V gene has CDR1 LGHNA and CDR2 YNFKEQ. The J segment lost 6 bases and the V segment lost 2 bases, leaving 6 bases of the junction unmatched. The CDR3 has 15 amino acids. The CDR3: CASSQRQGTGQPQHF. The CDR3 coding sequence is TGTGCCAGCAGCCAAAGACAGGGGACGGGTCAGCCCCAGCATTTT.

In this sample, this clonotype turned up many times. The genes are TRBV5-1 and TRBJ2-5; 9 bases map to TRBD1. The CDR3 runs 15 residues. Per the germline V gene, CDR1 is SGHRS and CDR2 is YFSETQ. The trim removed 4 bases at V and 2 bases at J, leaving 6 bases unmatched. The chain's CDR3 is CASSALTGGQETQYF. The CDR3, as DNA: TGCGCCAGCAGCGCTCTGACAGGGGGACAAGAGACCCAGTACTTC.

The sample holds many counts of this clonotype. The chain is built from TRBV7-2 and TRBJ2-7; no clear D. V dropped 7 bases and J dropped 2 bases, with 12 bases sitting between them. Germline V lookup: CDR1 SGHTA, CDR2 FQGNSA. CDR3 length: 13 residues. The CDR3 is CASNYDTTYEQYF. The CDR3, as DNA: TGTGCCAGCAACTATGACACAACCTACGAGCAGTACTTC.

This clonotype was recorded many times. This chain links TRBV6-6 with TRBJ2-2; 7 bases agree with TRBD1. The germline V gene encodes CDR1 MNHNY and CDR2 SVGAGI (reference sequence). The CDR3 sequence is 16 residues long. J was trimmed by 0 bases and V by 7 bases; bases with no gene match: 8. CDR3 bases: TGTGCCAGCAAAGTATTCGGGACAGCGAACACCGGGGAGCTGTTTTTT. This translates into CASKVFGTANTGELFF.

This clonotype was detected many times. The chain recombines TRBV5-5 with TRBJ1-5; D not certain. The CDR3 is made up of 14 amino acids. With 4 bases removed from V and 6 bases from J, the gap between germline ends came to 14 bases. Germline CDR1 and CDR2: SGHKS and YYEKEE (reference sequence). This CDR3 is CASSHFVSGQPQHF. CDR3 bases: TGTGCCAGCAGCCACTTCGTTAGTGGTCAGCCCCAGCATTTT. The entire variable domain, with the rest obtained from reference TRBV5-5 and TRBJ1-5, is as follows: DAGVTQSPTHLIKTRGQQVTLRCSPISGHKSVSWYQQVLGQGPQFIFQYYEKEERGRGNFPDRFSARQFPNYSSELNVNALLLGDSALYLCASSHFVSGQPQHFGDGTRLSIL.

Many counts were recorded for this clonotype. CDR3 sequence (DNA): TGTGCCAGCAGCGGTCGGGACAGGGGAATCTATGGCTACACCTTC. Translation: CASSGRDRGIYGYTF. The chain couples TRBV21-1 to TRBJ1-2; TRBD1 is taken as the D call from the table, unchecked against the DNA. TRBV21-1 is tagged as a pseudogene. This CDR3 comprises 15 residues.